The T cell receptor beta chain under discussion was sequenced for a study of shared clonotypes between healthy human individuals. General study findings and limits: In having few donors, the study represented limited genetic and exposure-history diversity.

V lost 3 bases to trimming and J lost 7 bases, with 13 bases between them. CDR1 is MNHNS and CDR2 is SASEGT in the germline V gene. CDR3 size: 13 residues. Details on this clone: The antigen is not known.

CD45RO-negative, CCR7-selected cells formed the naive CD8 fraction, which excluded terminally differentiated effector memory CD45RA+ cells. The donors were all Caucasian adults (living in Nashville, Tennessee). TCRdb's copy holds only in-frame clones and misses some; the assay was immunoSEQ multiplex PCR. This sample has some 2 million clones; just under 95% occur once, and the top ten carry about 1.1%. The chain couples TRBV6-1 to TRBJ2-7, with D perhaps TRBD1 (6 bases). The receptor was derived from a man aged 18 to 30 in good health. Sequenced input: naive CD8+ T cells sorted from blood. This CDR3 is CASSEGRGVEQYF. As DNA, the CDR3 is TGTGCCAGCAGTGAGGGCAGGGGTGTAGAGCAGTACTTC.